The 24 T cell receptor beta chains below come from one sample, sequenced in a study of blood T cell repertoires in COVID-19. The protocol was immunoSEQ multiplex PCR, while the TCRdb copy is restricted to in-frame clones and leaves out a portion. The sample gives some 65,000 clones, 90% of which show up once; 0.95% to 1.5% is in the top ten. The sequencing sample was made of peripheral blood. These receptors all stem from a man aged 55 to 69 with acute or convalescent COVID-19.

V is TRBV2 and J is TRBJ2-3; 11 nucleotides align to TRBD2. Germline lookup yields CDR1 SNHLY and CDR2 FYNNEI. This CDR3 spans 18 amino acids. The ends lost 4 bases at V and 5 bases at J; junction bases unmatched: 14. The CDR3 DNA reads as TGTGCCAGCAGTGGTCTAGCGGGGGGACGCCTCGCGATAGATACGCAGTATTTT. Translation gives CASSGLAGGRLAIDTQYF.

V gene TRBV5-4 combines with J gene TRBJ2-3, with a possible D match to TRBD1 (5 bases). Trimming removed 4 bases at V and 2 bases at J, with 14 bases between. The CDR3 spans 15 residues. In germline, CDR1 is SGHNT, CDR2 YYREEE (reference sequence). The CDR3 sequence: CASSILQGNTDTQYF. CDR3 nucleotides: TGTGCCAGCAGCATACTCCAGGGTAACACAGATACGCAGTATTTT.

This clone was seen a single time. J is TRBJ1-2 and V is TRBV5-4, with TRBD1 identical over 12 bases. The CDR3 is 15 amino acids. V gave up 0 bases and J gave up 6 bases; unmatched junction bases: 3. CDR1 is SGHNT, CDR2 YYREEE, per germline (reference sequence). The CDR3 reads CASSLGDRGRNGYTF. The CDR3 DNA reads as TGTGCCAGCAGCTTGGGGGACAGGGGGCGGAATGGCTACACCTTC.

The J gene is TRBJ2-7, the V gene TRBV10-1, with 9 bases aligning to TRBD2. V dropped 0 bases and J dropped 4; count of bases not matched to a gene: 4. The CDR3 is made up of 15 amino acids. Germline loops: CDR1 WNHNN, CDR2 SYGVQD (reference sequence). CDR3 sequence reads: CASSESRAGGYEQYF. The DNA for the CDR3 is TGCGCCAGCAGTGAGTCGAGAGCGGGGGGTTACGAGCAGTACTTC.

V and J are TRBV2 and TRBJ2-1; 9 positions agree with TRBD2. Germline V gives CDR1 SNHLY, CDR2 FYNNEI. Unmatched junction bases numbered 8, after V lost 6 bases and J lost 2 bases. This CDR3 has 16 residues. CDR3 in DNA: TGTGCCAGCAGGCTCGCTAGCGGGGTCACCTACAATGAGCAGTTCTTC. This codes for CASRLASGVTYNEQFF.

CDR3 in amino acids: CSASSPVAAGTGVIGYTF. DNA of the CDR3: TGCAGTGCTAGTTCTCCCGTTGCTGCGGGGACAGGGGTGATTGGCTACACCTTC. This chain joins TRBV20-1 and TRBJ1-2, with TRBD1 identical over 10 bases. CDR3 size: 18 residues. Trimming at V came to 3 bases and at J to 7 bases, leaving 20 bases not matched to a gene. CDR1 and CDR2 from the germline V gene are DFQATT and SNEGSKA (reference sequence).

The J gene is TRBJ2-7, the V gene TRBV7-2; D may be TRBD2 (5 bases). The V end was cut by 5 bases, the J end by 3 bases, with 14 bases between. Germline loops: CDR1 SGHTA, CDR2 FQGNSA. This CDR3 is 14 amino acids long. The CDR3, as DNA: TGTGCCAGCAGCCCGTCGGGGAAAAACTACGAGCAGTACTTC. It specifies CASSPSGKNYEQYF.

The CDR3 DNA reads as TGCGCCAGCAGCTCCGGGACAGCTAATGAAAAACTGTTTTTT. It codes for CASSSGTANEKLFF. V and J are TRBV5-1 and TRBJ1-4, with TRBD1 matching 7 bases. The CDR3 totals 14 residues. The V gene's germline CDR1 is SGHRS and CDR2 YFSETQ. V lost 3 bases, J lost 3 bases, and 2 bases stayed unmatched.

The CDR3 protein is CASSQGPPRGGSPLHF. The CDR3 DNA reads as TGTGCCAGCAGCCAAGGACCCCCCCGAGGGGGCTCACCCCTCCACTTT. This chain joins TRBV3-1 (or the pseudogene TRBV3-2) and TRBJ1-6, with 7 bases identical to TRBD1. CDR1 is LGHDT, CDR2 YNNKEL, per germline (reference sequence). V was clipped by 1 base and J by 10 bases; unmatched bases: 10. This CDR3 comprises 16 residues.

This clone is a singleton in its sample. The chain links TRBV7-3 to TRBJ2-1; D is possibly TRBD2 (6 bases). V lost 0 bases to trimming and J lost 0 bases, with 18 bases between them. CDR1 is SGHTA, CDR2 FQGTGA, per germline. This CDR3 region has 19 residues. The CDR3 bases are TGTGCCAGCAGCTTAACAGCAGGAGGGGTTCCTAGCTCCTACAATGAGCAGTTCTTC. Translated, it gives CASSLTAGGVPSSYNEQFF.

The CDR3 is CASREGVREDSPLHF. CDR3 bases: TGTGCCAGCAGAGAGGGCGTACGGGAGGATTCACCCCTCCACTTT. This chain uses TRBV5-4 with TRBJ1-6; no reliable D call. The germline CDR1 and CDR2 sequences are SGHNT and YYREEE (reference sequence). V dropped 5 bases and J dropped 8 bases, with 17 bases sitting between them. The CDR3 consists of 15 residues. Using reference TRBV5-4 and TRBJ1-6 for the parts outside the CDR3, the full variable domain is ETGVTQSPTHLIKTRGQQVTLRCSSQSGHNTVSWYQQALGQGPQFIFQYYREEENGRGNFPPRFSGLQFPNYSSELNVNALELDDSALYLCASREGVREDSPLHFGNGTRLTVT.

The rearrangement joins TRBV28 to TRBJ1-1; D unresolved. V dropped 7 bases and J dropped 9 bases, with 15 bases sitting between them. CDR3 length: 12 residues. Germline V CDR1 and CDR2: MDHEN, SYDVKM. The CDR3 reads CASKNQIRKAFF. The CDR3 DNA sequence: TGTGCCAGCAAGAATCAGATCCGTAAAGCTTTCTTT.

V usage is TRBV5-1 and J usage is TRBJ2-1, with TRBD1 as a possible D gene (5 bases). This CDR3 is 13 amino acids long. Per the germline V gene, CDR1 is SGHRS and CDR2 is YFSETQ. V was pared by 4 bases and J by 3 bases, with 8 bases between. CDR3 region: CASSPDNYNEQFF. The CDR3 bases are TGCGCCAGCAGCCCGGACAACTACAATGAGCAGTTCTTC.

This clone has more than one count but fewer than ten. This sequence joins TRBV12-5 and TRBJ1-6; D not resolved. This CDR3 comprises 15 residues. Germline CDR1 is LGHNT and CDR2 is FRNRAP. V was shortened by 3 bases and J by 2 bases, with 8 bases between the two germline ends. CDR3 coding DNA: TGTGCTAGTGGTTTATGGGGAGCCTATAATTCACCCCTCCACTTT. Its protein is CASGLWGAYNSPLHF. Combining the CDR3 with reference TRBV12-5 and TRBJ1-6 gives the whole variable domain DARVTQTPRHKVTEMGQEVTMRCQPILGHNTVFWYRQTMMQGLELLAYFRNRAPLDDSGMPKDRFSAEMPDATLATLKIQPSEPRDSAVYFCASGLWGAYNSPLHFGNGTRLTVT.

CDR3 in amino acids: CASSVLVGETQYF. The DNA for the CDR3 is TGTGCCAGCAGCGTCCTGGTCGGAGAGACCCAGTACTTC. The V and J genes are TRBV7-3 and TRBJ2-5, with no clear D. This CDR3 has 13 residues. V was shortened by 5 bases and J by 4 bases, with 11 bases between the two germline ends. Germline-derived CDR1 and CDR2 are SGHTA and FQGTGA. The full variable domain, completed using reference TRBV7-3 and TRBJ2-5, is GAGVSQTPSNKVTEKGKYVELRCDPISGHTALYWYRQSLGQGPEFLIYFQGTGAADDSGLPNDRFFAVRPEGSVSTLKIQRTERGDSAVYLCASSVLVGETQYFGPGTRLLVL.

This chain joins TRBV12-3 or TRBV12-4 and TRBJ1-1; D gene uncertain. Trimming pared 5 bases from V and 0 bases from J, leaving 7 bases between. This CDR3 is built from 13 residues. The CDR3 bases are TGTGCCAGCAGTCCGGAGGTGAACACTGAAGCTTTCTTT. Its translation is CASSPEVNTEAFF.

This clone was detected only once. The chain combines TRBV7-3 with TRBJ1-6; D is undetermined. V lost 1 base, J lost 7 bases, and 11 bases lay in between. In germline, CDR1 is SGHTA, CDR2 FQGTGA. The CDR3 is 15 residues long. The CDR3 loop is CASSLSGGGNSPLHF. The CDR3 region has the DNA TGTGCCAGCAGCTTAAGCGGCGGAGGGAATTCACCCCTCCACTTT.

The rearrangement uses TRBV28 and TRBJ1-5, with TRBD1 matching over 8 bases. Germline V gene sequence: CDR1 MDHEN, CDR2 SYDVKM. The CDR3 spans 17 residues. Losses at the gene ends were 3 bases for V and 4 bases for J; bases not matched to a gene: 11. The CDR3 loop reads CASSFGDRQDRNQPQHF. CDR3 in DNA: TGTGCCAGCAGTTTCGGGGACAGGCAAGATCGGAATCAGCCCCAGCATTTT.

This clone turned up a few times. The chain joins TRBV7-6 to TRBJ2-1; the match to TRBD1 covers 10 bases. Trimming at V came to 4 bases and at J to 4 bases, leaving 4 bases not matched to a gene. This CDR3 has 15 amino acids. Germline V gives CDR1 SGHVS, CDR2 FNYEAQ. The CDR3: CASSSRTGGYNEQFF. The CDR3 bases are TGTGCCAGCAGCTCTCGGACAGGGGGGTACAATGAGCAGTTCTTC.

The CDR3 protein is CASSPVQERLGNTIYF. The CDR3 DNA is TGTGCCAGCTCACCAGTTCAGGAAAGGCTTGGAAACACCATATATTTT. The chain combines TRBV18 with TRBJ1-3; D is undetermined. Germline-derived CDR1 and CDR2 are KGHSH and LQKENI. The CDR3 totals 16 residues. The V end lost 2 bases, the J end lost 3 bases, and 14 bases lay between the germline ends.

The V and J genes are TRBV7-3 and TRBJ2-1; 9 positions match TRBD1. The V segment lost 4 bases and the J segment 9 bases; nucleotides outside the gene matches: 4. The germline V gene has CDR1 SGHTA and CDR2 FQGTGA. The CDR3 contains 13 residues. CDR3 protein: CASSYDRGVEQFF. CDR3 nucleotide sequence: TGTGCCAGCAGCTATGACAGGGGGGTTGAGCAGTTCTTC. The complete variable domain, with remaining parts taken from reference TRBV7-3 and TRBJ2-1, reads GAGVSQTPSNKVTEKGKYVELRCDPISGHTALYWYRQSLGQGPEFLIYFQGTGAADDSGLPNDRFFAVRPEGSVSTLKIQRTERGDSAVYLCASSYDRGVEQFFGPGTRLTVL.

The J gene is TRBJ2-3, the V gene TRBV5-4; 7 nucleotides align to TRBD2. J gave up 4 bases and V 0 bases, and 2 bases lay outside the gene matches. The CDR3 sequence is 14 residues long. Germline values: CDR1 SGHNT, CDR2 YYREEE (reference sequence). CDR3 in amino acids: CASSLGEGADTQYF. The CDR3, as DNA: TGTGCCAGCAGCTTGGGGGAGGGCGCAGATACGCAGTATTTT.

V is TRBV29-1 and J is TRBJ1-1, with D possibly being TRBD1 (6 bases). V lost 7 bases to trimming and J lost 3 bases, with 12 bases between them. Germline V gives CDR1 SQVTM, CDR2 ANQGSEA. CDR3 length equals 12 residues. The CDR3 here is CSGTVAYTEAFF. The CDR3 coding sequence is TGCAGCGGGACAGTTGCTTACACTGAAGCTTTCTTT.

V gene TRBV6-1 combines with J gene TRBJ1-2; D gene uncertain. The CDR3 contains 13 residues. The germline V gene encodes CDR1 MNHNS and CDR2 SASEGT. Deletions cut 2 bases from V and 5 bases from J, with 9 bases between. The CDR3 loop is CASSEMSGYGYTF. DNA for the CDR3: TGTGCCAGCAGTGAAATGTCCGGTTATGGCTACACCTTC.